This entry concerns a single T cell receptor beta chain. Clones were read by immunoSEQ multiplex PCR, and TCRdb kept only the in-frame ones, dropping some. This sample has under 850,000 clones, with roughly 90% found just once. These data originate in a study of shared T cell receptors in the human thymus. Germline CDR1 and CDR2: LGHNA and YSLEER. V dropped 0 bases and J dropped 8 bases, with 28 bases sitting between them. This CDR3 is 19 amino acids long. The sample also formed part of further work on human thymus T cells. From that second work: Resections from corrective heart surgery provided thymus tissue. The authors found apparently biased V and J gene usage in thymic and blood repertoires. Related research has reported that thymic repertoires overlap highly among unrelated individuals.

The sequencing sample was made of thymocytes. This clonotype originated in a boy under two years old with a congenital heart defect. The chain couples TRBV4-3 to TRBJ1-2; no firm D call. The CDR3 bases are TGCGCCAGCAGCCAAGAAGTAGTGACGCCCCCGGCGGGTTTGGGCGGCTACACCTTC. Amino acid sequence: CASSQEVVTPPAGLGGYTF.